The clone carrying this T cell receptor (beta chain) was detected a few times. Its matching antigen is unknown. The entry originates in a study of cytomegalovirus exposure and HLA in healthy donors. PCR involved 60 Vbeta and 13 Jbeta primers. TCRdb keeps only in-frame clones here, not all; method: immunoSEQ multiplex PCR. This sample yields 60,000 to 70,000 clones, of which around 70% are seen a single time; 9.5% to 12% belongs to the top ten. V lost 6 bases to trimming and J lost 4 bases, with 12 bases between them. The CDR3 is 13 amino acids. Germline V gene data show CDR1 as LNHDA and CDR2 as SQIVND (reference sequence). General study results and limits: Presence/absence analyses rested on an assumption that sequencing depth was roughly uniform across donors. Later findings reportedly placed an Asian-associated ancestry cluster below the roughly 690-donor mean for N-insertions. Earlier analysis looked at TCR beta V segments, and most were productive about 87% or about 30% of the time.

The TCR was taken from a woman aged 30 to 39 in good health and CMV-seronegative. Sequences were obtained from PBMCs. The rearrangement links TRBV19 to TRBJ1-2; possibly TRBD1 for D (5 bases). The CDR3 region has the DNA TGTGCCAGTAGCTTTGGGGCAGTCTATGGCTACACCTTC. Its protein product is CASSFGAVYGYTF.